The entry below describes one TCR beta chain. The source of the sample is a study of blood T cell repertoires in COVID-19. At the level of the study: Donors in the United States, Italy and Spain gave samples during acute or convalescent COVID-19. T cells, B-cell-depleted T cells, or PBMCs supplied cDNA or gDNA.

The CDR3 loop spans 13 amino acids. Trimming took off 5 bases at V and 10 bases at J, with 16 bases between the two ends. Germline CDR1 is SGHTA and CDR2 is FQGNSA. Authors' processing steps: Amplification with reference gene primers provided the estimates of nucleated cell counts. The assay was immunoSEQ multiplex PCR, and TCRdb's table has in-frame clones only and misses some. The V and J calls and the clone size are those of that table, but D and trimming were determined from the DNA. The sample holds about 300,000 clones; roughly 90% are singletons and the top ten take under 6.5%. Sequences were obtained from peripheral blood. The chain combines TRBV7-2 with TRBJ2-3; D is perhaps TRBD2 (5 bases). This TCR was sampled from a man younger than 35 who had recovered from COVID-19. CDR3 amino acids: CASSAGLYDSQYF. In DNA, the CDR3 is TGTGCCAGCAGCGCCGGACTCTACGATTCGCAGTATTTT.